This TCR beta chain derives from a study of T-cell memory formation after mild COVID-19. With regard to this clonotype: As yet, its antigen is unknown.

Germline lookup yields CDR1 MNHEY and CDR2 SMNVEV (reference sequence). The CDR3 loop spans 15 amino acids. V lost 3 bases and J lost 2, with 8 bases in between. Overall study results and limits: Shrinking CD4+ clones were chiefly CM and EM; CD8+ ones were chiefly EMRA. Some SARS-CoV-2-responding clones were already detected in memory before infection.

TCRdb reanalysed the 5' RACE reads using MiXCR and keeps one entry per CDR3 protein. Among fewer than 550,000 distinct CDR3 sequences listed, around 20% were seen once. This TCR was recovered from an adult woman who had mild COVID-19 (a few samples of this study predate the infection). Cell type and time point are not known. The chain couples TRBV27 to TRBJ1-6; D is unresolved. The sequenced material came from PBMCs or a T cell subset sorted from them (not recorded which). CDR3 protein: CASSFEGPYNSPLHF. As DNA, the CDR3 is TGTGCCAGCAGTTTTGAGGGCCCCTATAATTCACCCCTCCACTTT.